These 25 T cell receptor beta chains share one sample of origin, sequenced in a study of blood T cell repertoires in COVID-19. Assay used: immunoSEQ multiplex PCR; TCRdb lists only in-frame clones, some missing. This table holds about 260,000 clones, 80% to 90% found once. Sequencing was performed on peripheral blood. These TCRs come from a woman in her forties who had recovered from COVID-19.

This chain links TRBV3-1 (or the pseudogene TRBV3-2) with TRBJ1-2; D is possibly TRBD1 (5 bases). Per germline, CDR1 LGHDT and CDR2 YNNKEL (reference sequence). The CDR3 spans 12 residues. V lost 4 bases and J lost 10, with 13 bases in between. CDR3 nucleotides: TGTGCCAGCAGCCTGGGTCCTGGGGCCTACACCTTC. It is translated as CASSLGPGAYTF.

The DNA for the CDR3 is TGCAGCGCCACCGGGGACTATGGCTACACCTTC. Encoded protein: CSATGDYGYTF. V and J are TRBV29-1 and TRBJ1-2; no clear D gene. CDR3 length: 11 residues. Germline CDR1 SQVTM, CDR2 ANQGSEA. V was trimmed by 7 bases and J by 3 bases, leaving 9 bases between them.

This chain connects TRBV6-5 to TRBJ1-6, with D tentatively TRBD1 (5 bases). CDR3 length: 14 amino acids. Germline V gene data show CDR1 as MNHEY and CDR2 as SVGAGI. The V end lost 6 bases, the J end lost 10 bases, and 16 bases lay between the germline ends. The CDR3 is CASSPSGGFSPLHF. The CDR3 coding sequence is TGTGCCAGCAGCCCCTCGGGGGGATTCTCACCCCTCCACTTT.

This chain joins TRBV5-1 and TRBJ2-2; D perhaps matches TRBD1 (6 bases). V lost 4 bases to trimming and J lost 7 bases, with 11 bases between them. The germline gives CDR1 SGHRS, CDR2 YFSETQ. The CDR3 length is 13 residues. CDR3 DNA: TGCGCCAGCAGCCCCGACAGGAACGGGGAGCTGTTTTTT. Translated, it gives CASSPDRNGELFF.

The V call is TRBV5-4, the J call TRBJ2-5, with a possible D match to TRBD2 (5 bases). CDR3 length: 14 residues. Per the germline V gene, CDR1 is SGHNT and CDR2 is YYREEE (reference sequence). V shed 1 base and J shed 2 bases, with 9 bases lying between them. This CDR3 is CASSLPGDQETQYF. The DNA for the CDR3 is TGTGCCAGCAGCTTGCCCGGGGATCAAGAGACCCAGTACTTC.

The gene calls are TRBV3-1 (or the pseudogene TRBV3-2) and TRBJ2-5; TRBD2 matches at 9 bases. The V gene's germline CDR1 is LGHDT and CDR2 YNNKEL (reference sequence). The ends lost 4 bases at V and 3 bases at J; junction bases unmatched: 6. There are 15 residues in the CDR3. CDR3 DNA: TGTGCCAGCAGCCTCCTGGGACTAGCAGAAGAGACCCAGTACTTC. Its protein product is CASSLLGLAEETQYF.

The rearrangement links TRBV6-1 to TRBJ1-2; possible D gene TRBD1, 5 bases. Trimming shortened V by 3 bases and J by 8 bases, and 7 bases separated the two germline ends. The CDR3 is 11 residues long. Germline CDR1 MNHNS, CDR2 SASEGT. CDR3 region: CASSDRAGYTF. The CDR3 DNA is TGTGCCAGCAGTGACAGGGCCGGCTACACCTTC.

The J gene is TRBJ2-7, the V gene TRBV1; TRBD2, the table's D call, was not compared with the DNA. TRBV1 is designated a pseudogene. CDR3 length: 15 amino acids. The chain's CDR3 is CTSSPGTSGDYEQYF. The CDR3 DNA sequence: TGCACCAGCAGCCCCGGGACTAGCGGGGACTACGAGCAGTACTTC.

The CDR3 protein is CASSHPSGQGGGQPQHF. CDR3 in DNA: TGCGCCAGCAGCCACCCCAGTGGGCAGGGGGGCGGTCAGCCCCAGCATTTT. V usage is TRBV4-1 and J usage is TRBJ1-5; 7 bases fit TRBD1. The CDR3 spans 17 residues. The trim removed 3 bases at V and 6 bases at J, leaving 14 bases unmatched. Germline V gene data show CDR1 as MGHRA and CDR2 as YSYEKL.

In DNA, the CDR3 is TGTGCCAGCAGCGTAGGCGGACAGGGTACGGGGTCCCAGTACTTC. This encodes CASSVGGQGTGSQYF. The rearrangement uses TRBV9 and TRBJ2-5; 8 positions agree with TRBD1. CDR3 length: 15 amino acids. From germline, CDR1 is SGDLS and CDR2 YYNGEE. V gave up 0 bases and J gave up 9 bases; unmatched junction bases: 10.

This rearrangement joins TRBV7-9 to TRBJ1-2; 8 positions match TRBD1. After removal of 6 bases from V and 1 base from J, the junction contained 7 bases not matched to a gene. The CDR3 runs to 15 residues. Germline V lookup: CDR1 SEHNR, CDR2 FQNEAQ (reference sequence). Here the CDR3 reads CASSSWTGYNYGYTF. The CDR3 bases are TGTGCCAGCAGTTCCTGGACAGGGTATAACTATGGCTACACCTTC.

V usage is TRBV6-6 and J usage is TRBJ1-3, with 7 bases matching TRBD1. The V gene's germline CDR1 is MNHNY and CDR2 SVGAGI (reference sequence). With V trimmed by 8 bases and J by 0 bases, 10 bases remained unmatched. The CDR3 contains 16 residues. DNA of the CDR3: TGTGCCAGCCGCCGAGGGGGCGGAAGCTCTGGAAACACCATATATTTT. This gives the protein CASRRGGGSSGNTIYF.

V usage is TRBV12-5 and J usage is TRBJ1-4, with D uncertain. In germline, CDR1 is LGHNT, CDR2 FRNRAP. CDR3 length: 14 amino acids. Deletions cut 2 bases from V and 5 bases from J, with 9 bases between. CDR3 residues: CASGLFPRNEKLFF. Here the CDR3 DNA reads TGTGCTAGTGGTTTGTTCCCCAGGAATGAAAAACTGTTTTTT.

This clone was picked up one time. The chain uses TRBV5-5 and TRBJ1-2, with unresolved D. Germline CDR1 reads SGHKS; CDR2 reads YYEKEE (reference sequence). V was shortened by 5 bases and J by 2 bases, with 13 bases between the two germline ends. The CDR3 runs 14 residues. CDR3 amino acids: CASRSPGRNYGYTF. The CDR3 region has the DNA TGTGCCAGCAGGTCCCCCGGGAGGAACTATGGCTACACCTTC.

The chain couples TRBV18 to TRBJ2-2; no clear D. Germline assignment: CDR1 KGHSH and CDR2 LQKENI. V lost 1 base, J lost 4 bases, and 16 bases lay in between. The CDR3 contains 17 residues. In DNA form, the CDR3 reads TGTGCCAGCTCACCACAGTTGGCGTCTTCGGGCACCGGGGAGCTGTTTTTT. Its protein is CASSPQLASSGTGELFF. The entire variable domain, with the rest obtained from reference TRBV18 and TRBJ2-2, is as follows: NAGVMQNPRHLVRRRGQEARLRCSPMKGHSHVYWYRQLPEEGLKFMVYLQKENIIDESGMPKERFSAEFPKEGPSILRIQQVVRGDSAAYFCASSPQLASSGTGELFFGEGSRLTVL.

The chain uses TRBV9 and TRBJ1-1; D remains ambiguous. CDR3 length: 13 residues. CDR1 SGDLS and CDR2 YYNGEE come from the germline V gene. Trimming took off 7 bases at V and 1 base at J, with 11 bases between the two ends. As DNA, the CDR3 is TGTGCCAGCGGAGCCTCATGGAACACTGAAGCTTTCTTT. As protein: CASGASWNTEAFF.

The V and J genes are TRBV19 and TRBJ2-1; 8 bases agree with TRBD2. J was trimmed by 8 bases and V by 4 bases; bases with no gene match: 10. The CDR3 has 15 residues. Germline V gives CDR1 LNHDA, CDR2 SQIVND (reference sequence). Here the CDR3 DNA reads TGTGCCAGTAGTAGCTCGGGACTAGGAGCCCATGAGCAGTTCTTC. Translation gives CASSSSGLGAHEQFF.

The chain has TRBV30 and TRBJ1-4; D not resolved. CDR1 is GTSNPN and CDR2 is SVGIG in the germline V gene (reference sequence). The CDR3 is made up of 14 amino acids. V lost 7 bases and J 7 bases, leaving 19 bases between the germline ends. Written as DNA, the CDR3 is TGTGCCTACGCGATGGGCCACCTTGGTGAAAAACTGTTTTTT. It yields the protein CAYAMGHLGEKLFF. The full variable domain, completed using reference TRBV30 and TRBJ1-4, is SQTIHQWPATLVQPVGSPLSLECTVEGTSNPNLYWYRQAAGRGLQLLFYSVGIGQISSEVPQNLSASRPQDRQFILSSKKLLLSDSGFYLCAYAMGHLGEKLFFGSGTQLSVL.

The chain employs TRBV7-2 and TRBJ2-1; TRBD2 aligns across 14 bases. Germline V CDR1 and CDR2: SGHTA, FQGNSA. The CDR3 consists of 14 residues. With V trimmed by 3 bases and J by 15 bases, 7 bases remained unmatched. The CDR3 region is CASSFRLAGGPAFF. For the CDR3, the DNA is TGTGCCAGCAGCTTTCGACTAGCGGGGGGGCCAGCGTTCTTC.

There are a few counts of this clone. V is TRBV7-2 and J is TRBJ1-4; D gene uncertain. CDR1 is SGHTA, CDR2 FQGNSA, per germline. The CDR3 extends over 15 amino acids. Trimming left V 2 bases short and J 11 bases short, with 18 bases between. In nucleotides, the CDR3 is TGTGCCAGCAGCTTAATGTCCGGCGGTCACGGGAAACTGTTTTTT. Amino acids: CASSLMSGGHGKLFF.

V gene TRBV7-8 combines with J gene TRBJ2-7; D uncertain. This CDR3 contains 15 residues. Deletions cut 5 bases from V and 0 bases from J, with 14 bases between. Looked up from germline, CDR1 is SGHVS and CDR2 is FQNEAQ. Here the CDR3 DNA reads TGTGCCAGCAGCCGAGCCCGCGTCTACTCCTACGAGCAGTACTTC. Translating gives CASSRARVYSYEQYF.

This rearrangement joins TRBV6-5 to TRBJ1-5; no clear D. The CDR3 has 13 residues. Germline V gene lookup returns CDR1 MNHEY and CDR2 SVGAGI. V dropped 7 bases and J dropped 5 bases, with 12 bases sitting between them. CDR3 protein: CASTPQPDQPQHF. The CDR3 DNA follows: TGTGCCAGCACCCCACAGCCTGATCAGCCCCAGCATTTT.

The J gene is TRBJ2-4, the V gene TRBV19; the D gene is possibly TRBD1 (6 bases). The V gene's germline CDR1 is LNHDA and CDR2 SQIVND (reference sequence). The CDR3 runs 17 residues. The V gene lost 2 bases and the J gene lost 0 bases, with 14 bases spanning the gap. Here the CDR3 DNA reads TGTGCCAGTAGTATAAAGGGGGATTATATAGCCAAAAACATTCAGTACTTC. Translated, it gives CASSIKGDYIAKNIQYF.

This clone appeared once. The chain is built from TRBV29-1 and TRBJ1-2; a possible D gene is TRBD1 (6 bases). The CDR3 is 16 residues long. Germline V gives CDR1 SQVTM, CDR2 ANQGSEA. Trimming cost V 3 bases and J 0 bases, with 17 bases left between them. The CDR3 protein is CSVEGTGSGSNYGYTF. The DNA of the CDR3 is TGCAGCGTTGAGGGTACAGGGAGTGGCTCTAACTATGGCTACACCTTC.

This clone was recorded once. This chain joins TRBV9 and TRBJ1-2, with a tentative D call TRBD1 (5 bases). The CDR3 is 15 amino acids. The V end was cut by 4 bases, the J end by 4 bases, with 17 bases between. Germline V gene lookup returns CDR1 SGDLS and CDR2 YYNGEE. DNA of the CDR3: TGTGCCAGCAGCTCACCTTTCCGGGGGACCTATGGCTACACCTTC. Protein product: CASSSPFRGTYGYTF.